A single sample is the source of the 24 T cell receptor beta chains below, sequenced in a study of siplizumab effects on memory and regulatory T cells. Clones were sequenced by immunoSEQ multiplex PCR, and TCRdb holds only the in-frame ones, with some missing. The data show tens of thousands of clones, approximately 95% seen once. Sequencing input: CD8+ T cells sorted from blood. The source of these receptors is a human donor in good health.

In the case of this clone: At one end, the junction sequence differs from germline, possibly due to a read error. This chain links TRBV29-1 with TRBJ2-1; no clear D gene. Germline loops: CDR1 SQVTM, CDR2 ANQGSEA. CDR3 length equals 10 residues. In DNA, the CDR3 is TGCAGCGTCGAAGCCAGTGAGCAGTTCTTC. It yields the protein CSVEASEQFF.

The chain couples TRBV7-8 to TRBJ2-1; D possibly corresponds to TRBD2 (6 bases). V lost 5 bases to trimming and J lost 0 bases, with 11 bases between them. CDR1 and CDR2 from the germline V gene are SGHVS and FQNEAQ. The CDR3 extends over 15 amino acids. The CDR3 reads CASSPGDPSYNEQFF. The CDR3 DNA reads TGTGCCAGCAGCCCGGGGGATCCCTCCTACAATGAGCAGTTCTTC.

The rearrangement links TRBV7-9 to TRBJ2-7, with D unresolved. Per germline, CDR1 SEHNR and CDR2 FQNEAQ (reference sequence). V lost 3 bases, J lost 2 bases, and 5 bases lay in between. This CDR3 region has 12 residues. The CDR3 sequence is CASSFRTYEQYF. The CDR3 region has the DNA TGTGCCAGCAGCTTCCGGACCTACGAGCAGTACTTC.

This clone has just one count. The CDR3 DNA is TGCGCCAGCAGCCTTGACCAGCCTGGGGGGTACAATGAGCAGTTCTTC. Amino acids: CASSLDQPGGYNEQFF. The V and J genes are TRBV5-1 and TRBJ2-1, with a possible D match to TRBD2 (6 bases). The V gene's germline CDR1 is SGHRS and CDR2 YFSETQ. There are 16 residues in the CDR3. Trimming shortened V by 4 bases and J by 4 bases, and 18 bases separated the two germline ends.

The V call is TRBV6-5, the J call TRBJ2-5; 9 bases fit TRBD2. Germline assignment: CDR1 MNHEY and CDR2 SVGAGI. The ends lost 0 bases at V and 3 bases at J; junction bases unmatched: 5. The CDR3 spans 16 residues. The CDR3 DNA reads as TGTGCCAGCAGTTACTCGAATAGCGGGAGAGAAGAGACCCAGTACTTC. Translating gives CASSYSNSGREETQYF.

The gene calls are TRBV5-1 and TRBJ2-2; 8 bases line up with TRBD1. The V gene end was trimmed by 0 bases and the J gene end by 2 bases; junction bases not matched to a gene: 6. The CDR3 has 17 amino acids. Per germline, CDR1 SGHRS and CDR2 YFSETQ. CDR3 sequence (DNA): TGCGCCAGCAGCTTGGCCGGAGGACAGGGCAACACCGGGGAGCTGTTTTTT. Translating it yields CASSLAGGQGNTGELFF.

The chain combines TRBV27 with TRBJ2-1, with D unclear. Looked up from germline, CDR1 is MNHEY and CDR2 is SMNVEV (reference sequence). V was trimmed by 2 bases and J by 7 bases, leaving 6 bases between them. The CDR3 has 12 residues. The CDR3 reads CASSLAANEQFF. The DNA for the CDR3 is TGTGCCAGCAGTTTAGCGGCGAATGAGCAGTTCTTC.

The V call is TRBV10-2, the J call TRBJ2-7; a weak D match, TRBD1 (6 bases). CDR3 length: 14 amino acids. The V gene lost 4 bases and the J gene lost 0 bases, with 10 bases spanning the gap. Germline CDR1 reads WSHSY; CDR2 reads SAAADI. The DNA for the CDR3 is TGCGCCAGCAGTGGAACAGGGATCTCCTACGAGCAGTACTTC. Residues: CASSGTGISYEQYF.

J is TRBJ1-2 and V is TRBV7-2; the D gene is possibly TRBD1 (6 bases). This CDR3 contains 15 residues. From germline, CDR1 is SGHTA and CDR2 FQGNSA. V was pared by 5 bases and J by 0 bases, with 13 bases between. In DNA, the CDR3 is TGTGCCAGCAGCATAGGGACAATAGCTAACTATGGCTACACCTTC. Its protein is CASSIGTIANYGYTF.

This chain joins TRBV19 and TRBJ1-1; D call uncertain. V was pared by 1 base and J by 1 base, with 4 bases between. Germline lookup yields CDR1 LNHDA and CDR2 SQIVND (reference sequence). CDR3 length: 13 residues. The CDR3 spells CASSIGPNTEAFF. CDR3 nucleotides: TGTGCCAGTAGTATAGGCCCGAACACTGAAGCTTTCTTT.

The chain uses TRBV6-6 and TRBJ1-4, with 7 bases matching TRBD1. V lost 2 bases and J lost 8; bases outside the gene matches: 2. The CDR3 consists of 13 residues. Germline V CDR1 and CDR2: MNHNY, SVGAGI (reference sequence). CDR3 region: CASSYTTGEKLFF. The CDR3 DNA follows: TGTGCCAGCAGTTACACGACAGGGGAAAAACTGTTTTTT.

The genes are TRBV14 and TRBJ2-6; 7 nucleotides line up with TRBD1. This CDR3 is 17 amino acids long. Per the germline V gene, CDR1 is SGHDN and CDR2 is FVKESK. With 2 bases clipped from V and 1 base from J, the junction kept 5 bases outside the gene matches. The CDR3 DNA follows: TGTGCCAGCAGCCAACAGGGGGTCGGGTCTGGGGCCAACGTCCTGACTTTC. Translating it yields CASSQQGVGSGANVLTF. Combining the CDR3 with reference TRBV14 and TRBJ2-6 gives the whole variable domain EAGVTQFPSHSVIEKGQTVTLRCDPISGHDNLYWYRRVMGKEIKFLLHFVKESKQDESGMPNNRFLAERTGGTYSTLKVQPAELEDSGVYFCASSQQGVGSGANVLTFGAGSRLTVL.

The chain is built from TRBV6-5 and TRBJ2-7; no clear D. Germline loops: CDR1 MNHEY, CDR2 SVGAGI. CDR3 length: 11 residues. Trimming pared 5 bases from V and 4 bases from J, leaving 6 bases between. The CDR3 nucleotides are TGTGCCAGCAGTGAAAGGTACGAGCAGTACTTC. This encodes CASSERYEQYF.

The gene calls are TRBV7-9 and TRBJ2-7, with 7 bases aligning to TRBD1. Trimming removed 1 base from V and 7 bases from J; junction bases left unmatched: 10. The CDR3 sequence is 15 residues long. Germline-derived CDR1 and CDR2 are SEHNR and FQNEAQ (reference sequence). The CDR3 DNA sequence: TGTGCCAGCAGCTTAGGAGACAGGGCCCGTCGAGAGCAGTACTTC. Protein product: CASSLGDRARREQYF. Using reference TRBV7-9 and TRBJ2-7 for the parts outside the CDR3, the full variable domain is DTGVSQNPRHKITKRGQNVTFRCDPISEHNRLYWYRQTLGQGPEFLTYFQNEAQLEKSRLLSDRFSAERPKGSFSTLEIQRTEQGDSAMYLCASSLGDRARREQYFGPGTRLTVT.

This chain uses TRBV6-1 with TRBJ1-2, with D perhaps TRBD1 (5 bases). The germline V gene has CDR1 MNHNS and CDR2 SASEGT. V was pared by 0 bases and J by 8 bases, with 10 bases between. The length of the CDR3 is 13 residues. CDR3 residues: CASSEAGRDGYTF. In DNA form, the CDR3 reads TGTGCCAGCAGTGAAGCGGGCAGGGACGGCTACACCTTC.

This sequence joins TRBV5-8 and TRBJ2-7; 7 bases agree with TRBD2. The V gene's germline CDR1 is SGHTS and CDR2 YDEGEE. The CDR3 is 14 amino acids. With 2 bases clipped from V and 5 bases from J, the junction kept 7 bases outside the gene matches. CDR3 sequence reads: CASSFEGRVDEQYF. Written as DNA, the CDR3 is TGTGCCAGCAGCTTTGAGGGGAGGGTTGACGAGCAGTACTTC.

This chain uses TRBV10-3 with TRBJ2-7; TRBD2 matches at 10 bases. From germline, CDR1 is ENHRY and CDR2 SYGVKD. V was pared by 6 bases and J by 3 bases, with 2 bases of the junction left unmatched. The length of the CDR3 is 13 residues. CDR3 DNA sequence: TGTGCCATCAGGTGGACTAGCGGCTACGAGCAGTACTTC. Amino acids: CAIRWTSGYEQYF.

The chain links TRBV5-5 to TRBJ2-7; TRBD1 is a possible D gene (6 bases). The CDR3 loop spans 12 amino acids. The germline V and J ends were trimmed by 5 bases and 5 bases, with 11 bases remaining between them. The germline V gene has CDR1 SGHKS and CDR2 YYEKEE (reference sequence). The CDR3 DNA is TGTGCCAGCAGACAACAGGGAGACGAGCAGTACTTC. Translation: CASRQQGDEQYF. Variable domain in full (rest from reference TRBV5-5 and TRBJ2-7): DAGVTQSPTHLIKTRGQQVTLRCSPISGHKSVSWYQQVLGQGPQFIFQYYEKEERGRGNFPDRFSARQFPNYSSELNVNALLLGDSALYLCASRQQGDEQYFGPGTRLTVT.

The chain is built from TRBV25-1 and TRBJ2-1; no clear D. This CDR3 has 16 residues. Germline V gene data show CDR1 as MGHDK and CDR2 as SYGVNS. Trimming stripped 2 bases from V and 4 bases from J, with 15 bases between. CDR3 coding DNA: TGTGCCAGCAGTGAAGACCCCCTAAACCTTTACAATGAGCAGTTCTTC. It codes for CASSEDPLNLYNEQFF.

V usage is TRBV5-1 and J usage is TRBJ2-1; TRBD1 is a possible D gene (6 bases). The CDR3 extends over 14 amino acids. CDR1 SGHRS and CDR2 YFSETQ come from the germline V gene. Trimming cost V 3 bases and J 2 bases, with 9 bases left between them. The CDR3 here is CASSSGQTYNEQFF. The CDR3, as DNA: TGCGCCAGCAGCTCTGGACAGACCTACAATGAGCAGTTCTTC.

The CDR3: CASSEGLAGVPGELFF. CDR3 nucleotide sequence: TGTGCCAGCAGTGAGGGACTAGCGGGAGTCCCCGGGGAGCTGTTTTTT. The chain uses TRBV2 and TRBJ2-2, with 14 bases that match TRBD2. CDR3 size: 16 residues. V lost 3 bases and J lost 6; bases outside the gene matches: 3. Germline V gene sequence: CDR1 SNHLY, CDR2 FYNNEI.

V gene TRBV6-4 combines with J gene TRBJ1-5, with TRBD1 matching over 8 bases. This CDR3 is 15 amino acids long. Per germline, CDR1 MRHNA and CDR2 SNTAGT. J lost 0 bases, V lost 6 bases, and 4 bases had no gene match. CDR3 bases: TGTGCCAGCAGGGAGACAGGGGTTAGCAATCAGCCCCAGCATTTT. Translation: CASRETGVSNQPQHF.

V gene TRBV15 combines with J gene TRBJ2-3, with D perhaps matching TRBD2 (6 bases). The CDR3 totals 15 residues. CDR1 and CDR2 (germline): LNHNV, YYDKDF (reference sequence). The ends were cut back, 0 bases at V and 8 bases at J, with 15 bases in the middle. CDR3 residues: CATSRDPGLTPTQYF. DNA of the CDR3: TGTGCCACCAGCAGAGATCCGGGACTCACCCCTACGCAGTATTTT.

V is TRBV11-2 and J is TRBJ2-1, with D perhaps given as TRBD1 or TRBD2 (5 bases each). V gave up 1 base and J gave up 8 bases, with 24 bases separating them. Germline CDR1 SGHAT, CDR2 FQNNGV. The CDR3 totals 18 residues. The CDR3 sequence: CASSLVIYQGSGWDEQFF. In DNA, the CDR3 is TGTGCCAGCAGCTTAGTGATCTATCAGGGCAGCGGTTGGGATGAGCAGTTCTTC.